The source of this T cell receptor (beta chain) is a study of cytomegalovirus exposure and HLA in healthy donors. Study-level findings and limits: Researchers catalogued 160 or so TCR beta chains as cytomegalovirus-associated.

The PCR made use of 60 Vbeta and 13 Jbeta primers. The repertoire was sequenced with immunoSEQ multiplex PCR; TCRdb's copy has only in-frame clones and lacks some. In the table there are 120,000 to 150,000 clones, about three quarters of which are singletons. The CDR3 is 15 amino acids. After removal of 0 bases from V and 6 bases from J, the junction contained 7 bases not matched to a gene. The germline CDR1 and CDR2 sequences are SGHRS and YFSETQ. In the case of this clone: Its specificity is not known.

This rearrangement joins TRBV5-1 to TRBJ2-7, with 9 bases matching TRBD1. This TCR was sampled from a man between 40 and 49 years old in good health and CMV-seropositive. The sample taken for sequencing was PBMCs. The CDR3 nucleotides read TGCGCCAGCAGCTTGGTGGACAGGGGTTCCCCCGAGCAGTACTTC. Translated: CASSLVDRGSPEQYF.